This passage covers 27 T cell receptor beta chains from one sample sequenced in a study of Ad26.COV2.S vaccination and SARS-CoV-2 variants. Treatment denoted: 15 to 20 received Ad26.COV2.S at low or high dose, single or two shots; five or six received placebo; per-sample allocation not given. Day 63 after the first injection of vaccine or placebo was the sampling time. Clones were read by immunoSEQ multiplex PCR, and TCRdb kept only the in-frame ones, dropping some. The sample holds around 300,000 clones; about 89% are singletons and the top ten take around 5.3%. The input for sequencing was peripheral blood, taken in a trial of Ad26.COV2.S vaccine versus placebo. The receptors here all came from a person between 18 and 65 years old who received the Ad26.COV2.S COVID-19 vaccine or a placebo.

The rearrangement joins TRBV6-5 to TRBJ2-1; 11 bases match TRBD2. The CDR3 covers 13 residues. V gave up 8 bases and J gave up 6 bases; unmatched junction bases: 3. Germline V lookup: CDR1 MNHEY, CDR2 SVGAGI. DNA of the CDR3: TGTGCCAGCTTTACTAGCGGGGGCAATGAGCAGTTCTTC. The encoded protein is CASFTSGGNEQFF.

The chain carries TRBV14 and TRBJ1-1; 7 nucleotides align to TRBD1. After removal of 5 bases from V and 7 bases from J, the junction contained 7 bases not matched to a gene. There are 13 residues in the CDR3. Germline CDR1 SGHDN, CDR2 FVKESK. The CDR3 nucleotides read TGTGCCAGCAGCATACAGGGGTACAGTGAAGCTTTCTTT. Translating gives CASSIQGYSEAFF. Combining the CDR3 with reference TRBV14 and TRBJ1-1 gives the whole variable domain EAGVTQFPSHSVIEKGQTVTLRCDPISGHDNLYWYRRVMGKEIKFLLHFVKESKQDESGMPNNRFLAERTGGTYSTLKVQPAELEDSGVYFCASSIQGYSEAFFGQGTRLTVV.

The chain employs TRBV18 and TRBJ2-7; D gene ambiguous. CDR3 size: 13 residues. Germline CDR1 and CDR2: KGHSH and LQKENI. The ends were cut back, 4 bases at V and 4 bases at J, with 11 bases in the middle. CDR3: CASSLPGLYEQYF. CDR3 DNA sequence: TGTGCCAGCTCACTGCCGGGCCTATACGAGCAGTACTTC.

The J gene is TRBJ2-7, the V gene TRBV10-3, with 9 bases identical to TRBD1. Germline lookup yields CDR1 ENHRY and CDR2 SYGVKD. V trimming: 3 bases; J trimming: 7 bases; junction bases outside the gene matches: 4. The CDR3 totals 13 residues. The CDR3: CAISEQGAWEQYF. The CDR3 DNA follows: TGTGCCATCAGTGAACAGGGGGCTTGGGAGCAGTACTTC.

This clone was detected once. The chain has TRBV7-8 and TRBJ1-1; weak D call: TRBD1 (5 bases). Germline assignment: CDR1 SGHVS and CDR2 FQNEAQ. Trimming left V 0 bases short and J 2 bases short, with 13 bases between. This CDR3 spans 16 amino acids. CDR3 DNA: TGTGCCAGCAGCTTAGCAATTGGGGCGCGTAACACTGAAGCTTTCTTT. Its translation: CASSLAIGARNTEAFF. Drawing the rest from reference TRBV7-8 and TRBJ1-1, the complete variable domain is GAGVSQSPRYKVAKRGQDVALRCDPISGHVSLFWYQQALGQGPEFLTYFQNEAQLDKSGLPSDRFFAERPEGSVSTLKIQRTQQEDSAVYLCASSLAIGARNTEAFFGQGTRLTVV.

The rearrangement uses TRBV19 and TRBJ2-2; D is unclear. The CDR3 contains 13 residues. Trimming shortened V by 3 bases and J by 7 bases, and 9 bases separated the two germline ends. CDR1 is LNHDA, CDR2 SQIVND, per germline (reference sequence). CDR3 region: CASSIRIDGELFF. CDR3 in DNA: TGTGCCAGTAGTATTAGAATCGACGGGGAGCTGTTTTTT.

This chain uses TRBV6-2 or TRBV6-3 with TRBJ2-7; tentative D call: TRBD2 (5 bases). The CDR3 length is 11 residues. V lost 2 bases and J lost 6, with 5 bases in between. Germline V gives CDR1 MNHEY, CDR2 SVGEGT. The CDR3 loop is CASSYEGEQYF. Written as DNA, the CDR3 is TGTGCCAGCAGTTACGAGGGCGAGCAGTACTTC.

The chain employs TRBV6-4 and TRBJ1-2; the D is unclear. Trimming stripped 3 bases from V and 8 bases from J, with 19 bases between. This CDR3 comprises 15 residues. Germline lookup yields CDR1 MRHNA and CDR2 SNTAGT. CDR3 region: CASSESGGQAYGYTF. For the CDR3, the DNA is TGTGCCAGCAGTGAATCCGGAGGGCAGGCGTACGGCTACACCTTC.

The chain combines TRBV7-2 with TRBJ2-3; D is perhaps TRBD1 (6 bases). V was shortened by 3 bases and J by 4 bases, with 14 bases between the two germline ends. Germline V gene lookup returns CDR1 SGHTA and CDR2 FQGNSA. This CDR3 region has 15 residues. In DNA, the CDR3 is TGTGCCAGCAGCTTTGTGCAGGGGAGCCCAGATACGCAGTATTTT. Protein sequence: CASSFVQGSPDTQYF.

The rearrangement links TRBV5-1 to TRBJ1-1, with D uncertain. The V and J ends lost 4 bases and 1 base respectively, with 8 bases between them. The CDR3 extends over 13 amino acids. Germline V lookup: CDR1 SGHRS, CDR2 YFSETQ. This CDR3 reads CASSHGKNTEAFF. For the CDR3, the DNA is TGCGCCAGCAGCCACGGGAAGAACACTGAAGCTTTCTTT.

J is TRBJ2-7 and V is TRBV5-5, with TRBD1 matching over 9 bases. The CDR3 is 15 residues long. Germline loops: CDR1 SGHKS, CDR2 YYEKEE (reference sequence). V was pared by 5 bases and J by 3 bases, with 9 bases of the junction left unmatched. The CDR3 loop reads CASRPKTGGYYEQYF. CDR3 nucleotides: TGTGCCAGCAGACCTAAAACAGGGGGCTACTACGAGCAGTACTTC.

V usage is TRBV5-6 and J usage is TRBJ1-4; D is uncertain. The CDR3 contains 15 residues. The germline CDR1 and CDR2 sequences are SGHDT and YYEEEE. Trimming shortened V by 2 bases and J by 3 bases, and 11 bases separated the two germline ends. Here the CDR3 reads CASSLVRRSNEKLFF. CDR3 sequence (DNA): TGTGCCAGCAGCTTAGTACGAAGATCTAATGAAAAACTGTTTTTT.

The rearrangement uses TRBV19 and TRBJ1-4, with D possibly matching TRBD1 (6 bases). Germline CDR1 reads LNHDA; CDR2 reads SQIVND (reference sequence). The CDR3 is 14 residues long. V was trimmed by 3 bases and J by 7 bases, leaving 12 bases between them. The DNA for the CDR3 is TGTGCCAGTAGTATTGGAGGGGGAGTTGAAAAACTGTTTTTT. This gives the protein CASSIGGGVEKLFF.

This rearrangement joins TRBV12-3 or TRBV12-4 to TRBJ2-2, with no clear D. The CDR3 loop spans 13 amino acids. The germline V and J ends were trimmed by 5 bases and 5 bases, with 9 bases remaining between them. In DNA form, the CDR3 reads TGTGCCAGCAGTATACTCGGAACCGGGGAGCTGTTTTTT. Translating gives CASSILGTGELFF.

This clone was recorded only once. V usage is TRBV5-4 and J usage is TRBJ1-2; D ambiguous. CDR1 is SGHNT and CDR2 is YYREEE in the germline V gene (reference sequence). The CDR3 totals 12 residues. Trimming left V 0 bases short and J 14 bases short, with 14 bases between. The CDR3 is CASSLERRKGTF. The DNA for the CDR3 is TGTGCCAGCAGCTTGGAACGGAGGAAAGGAACCTTC.

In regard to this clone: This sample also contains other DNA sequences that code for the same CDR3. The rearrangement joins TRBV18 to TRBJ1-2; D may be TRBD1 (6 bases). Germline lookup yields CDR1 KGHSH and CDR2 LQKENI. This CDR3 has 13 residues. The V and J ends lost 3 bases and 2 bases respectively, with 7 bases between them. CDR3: CASSPDRNYGYTF. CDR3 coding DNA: TGTGCCAGCTCACCGGACAGAAACTATGGCTACACCTTC.

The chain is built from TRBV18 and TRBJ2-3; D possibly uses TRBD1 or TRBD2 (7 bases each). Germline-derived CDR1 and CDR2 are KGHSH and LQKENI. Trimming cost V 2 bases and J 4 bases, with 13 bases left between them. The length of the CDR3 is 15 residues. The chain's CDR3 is CASSPDREGADTQYF. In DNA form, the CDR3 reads TGTGCCAGCTCACCAGACAGGGAGGGGGCAGATACGCAGTATTTT. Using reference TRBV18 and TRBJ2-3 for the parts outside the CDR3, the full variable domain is NAGVMQNPRHLVRRRGQEARLRCSPMKGHSHVYWYRQLPEEGLKFMVYLQKENIIDESGMPKERFSAEFPKEGPSILRIQQVVRGDSAAYFCASSPDREGADTQYFGPGTRLTVL.

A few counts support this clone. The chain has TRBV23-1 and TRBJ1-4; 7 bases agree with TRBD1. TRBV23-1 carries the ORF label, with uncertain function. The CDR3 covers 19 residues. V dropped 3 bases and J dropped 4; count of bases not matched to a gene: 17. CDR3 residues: CASSHWSGRGQESNEKLFF. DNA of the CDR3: TGCGCCAGCAGTCATTGGTCAGGGCGAGGACAGGAGAGTAATGAAAAACTGTTTTTT.

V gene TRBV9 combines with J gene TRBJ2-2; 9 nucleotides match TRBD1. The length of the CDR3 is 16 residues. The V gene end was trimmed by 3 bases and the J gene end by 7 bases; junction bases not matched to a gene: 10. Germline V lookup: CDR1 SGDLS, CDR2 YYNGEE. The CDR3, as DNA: TGTGCCAGCAGCGGAGACAGGGGGGTGATCGGCGGGGAGCTGTTTTTT. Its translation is CASSGDRGVIGGELFF. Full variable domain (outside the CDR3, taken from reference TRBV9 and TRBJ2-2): DSGVTQTPKHLITATGQRVTLRCSPRSGDLSVYWYQQSLDQGLQFLIQYYNGEERAKGNILERFSAQQFPDLHSELNLSSLELGDSALYFCASSGDRGVIGGELFFGEGSRLTVL.

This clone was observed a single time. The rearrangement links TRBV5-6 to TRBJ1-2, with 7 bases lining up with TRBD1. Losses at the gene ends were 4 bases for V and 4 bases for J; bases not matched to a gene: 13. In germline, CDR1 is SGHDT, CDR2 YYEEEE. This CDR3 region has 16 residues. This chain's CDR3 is CASSGLLGQSFYGYTF. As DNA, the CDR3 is TGTGCCAGCAGCGGCCTTTTGGGACAGTCGTTCTATGGCTACACCTTC.

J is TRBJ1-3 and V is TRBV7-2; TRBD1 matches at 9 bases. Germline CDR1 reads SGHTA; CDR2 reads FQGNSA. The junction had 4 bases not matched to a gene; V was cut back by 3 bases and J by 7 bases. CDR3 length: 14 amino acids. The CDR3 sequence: CASSLTTGGNTIYF. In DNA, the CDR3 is TGTGCCAGCAGCTTGACGACAGGGGGTAACACCATATATTTT.

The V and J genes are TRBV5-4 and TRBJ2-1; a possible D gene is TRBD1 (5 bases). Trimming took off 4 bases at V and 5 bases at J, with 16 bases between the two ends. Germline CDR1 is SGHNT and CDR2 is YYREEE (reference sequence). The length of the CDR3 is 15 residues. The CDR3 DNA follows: TGTGCCAGCAGCGCATCCCCAGGGTTGGACAATGAGCAGTTCTTC. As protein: CASSASPGLDNEQFF.

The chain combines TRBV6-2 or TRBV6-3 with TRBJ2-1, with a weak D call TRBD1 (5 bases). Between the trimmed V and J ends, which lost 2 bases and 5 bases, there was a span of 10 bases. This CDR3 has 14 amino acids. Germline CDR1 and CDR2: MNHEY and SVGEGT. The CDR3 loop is CASSYLQDDNEQFF. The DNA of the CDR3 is TGTGCCAGCAGTTACCTACAGGACGACAATGAGCAGTTCTTC.

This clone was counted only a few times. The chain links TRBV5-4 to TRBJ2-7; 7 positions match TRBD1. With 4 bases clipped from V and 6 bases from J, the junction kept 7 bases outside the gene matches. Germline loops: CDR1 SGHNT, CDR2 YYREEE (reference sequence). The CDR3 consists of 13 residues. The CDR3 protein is CASSATQGSEQYF. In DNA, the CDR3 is TGTGCCAGCAGCGCAACACAGGGGAGCGAGCAGTACTTC. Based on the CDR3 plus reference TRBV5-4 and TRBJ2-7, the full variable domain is ETGVTQSPTHLIKTRGQQVTLRCSSQSGHNTVSWYQQALGQGPQFIFQYYREEENGRGNFPPRFSGLQFPNYSSELNVNALELDDSALYLCASSATQGSEQYFGPGTRLTVT.

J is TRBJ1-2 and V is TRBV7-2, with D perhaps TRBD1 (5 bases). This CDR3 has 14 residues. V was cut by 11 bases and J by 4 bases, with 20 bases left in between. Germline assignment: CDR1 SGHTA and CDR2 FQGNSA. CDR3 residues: CASNRGSQFYGYTF. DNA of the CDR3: TGTGCCTCAAACCGGGGCAGTCAGTTCTATGGCTACACCTTC.

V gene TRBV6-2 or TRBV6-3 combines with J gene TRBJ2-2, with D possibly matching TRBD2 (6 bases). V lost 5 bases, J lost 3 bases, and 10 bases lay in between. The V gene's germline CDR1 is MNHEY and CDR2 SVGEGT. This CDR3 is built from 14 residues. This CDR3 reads CASSAGLYTGELFF. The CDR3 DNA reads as TGTGCCAGCAGTGCGGGGCTTTACACCGGGGAGCTGTTTTTT.

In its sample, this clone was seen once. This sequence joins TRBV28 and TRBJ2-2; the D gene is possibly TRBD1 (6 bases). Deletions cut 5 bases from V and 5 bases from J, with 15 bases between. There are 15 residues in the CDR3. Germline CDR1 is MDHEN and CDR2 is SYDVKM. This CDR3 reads CASSPLDRQTGELFF. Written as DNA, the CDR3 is TGTGCCAGCAGTCCTCTTGACAGGCAAACCGGGGAGCTGTTTTTT.